This entry is about one T cell receptor (beta chain). The data stem from a study of shared clonotypes between healthy human individuals. As processed by the authors: In the immunoSEQ data, sequences were junction-only and lacked quality scores, so filtering differed. Measured with immunoSEQ multiplex PCR; TCRdb has only the in-frame clones, and not every one. V and J calls and clone size follow that table, whereas D and trimming were derived from the DNA. The table shows hundreds of thousands of clones, with approximately 97% occurring only once. Per germline, CDR1 GTSNPN and CDR2 SVGIG (reference sequence). This CDR3 region has 14 residues. Between the trimmed V and J ends, which lost 4 bases and 2 bases, there was a span of 14 bases. Recent acute infections and vaccinations were absent in the healthy HIV-negative adult donors.

The clonotype was recovered from a woman in her twenties or thirties in good health. The chain combines TRBV30 with TRBJ2-5, with D hard to call. The sequenced sample consisted of naive CD4+ T cells sorted from blood. The subset: CD45RA+ positively selected. CDR3 nucleotide sequence: TGTGCCTGGAATTCCGAGCAGCTACAAGAGACCCAGTACTTC. Amino acids: CAWNSEQLQETQYF.